The source of this T cell receptor (beta chain) is a study of blood T cell repertoires in COVID-19. Study details: Whether acute or convalescent, the COVID-19 samples came from the United States, Italy and Spain. T cells, B-cell-depleted T cells, or PBMCs supplied cDNA or gDNA.

The CDR3 extends over 16 amino acids. CDR1 PRHDT and CDR2 FYEKMQ come from the germline V gene (reference sequence). J gave up 1 base and V 5 bases, and 6 bases lay outside the gene matches. In the study's own analysis: Amplification with reference gene primers provided the estimates of nucleated cell counts. Sequencing was performed with immunoSEQ multiplex PCR; in TCRdb, only in-frame clones are kept and a portion is missing. That table is the source of V, J and clone size, and D and trimming were worked out from the DNA. The sample consists of 40,000 to 65,000 clones, roughly 89% of them appearing once.

Sequenced sample: peripheral blood. The rearrangement joins TRBV13 to TRBJ1-4; 8 bases fit TRBD1. The sequence came from a man of 80 years or more with acute or convalescent COVID-19. The CDR3 protein is CASSHRTGLTNEKLFF. CDR3 in DNA: TGTGCCAGCAGCCACAGGACAGGGTTAACTAATGAAAAACTGTTTTTT. Using reference TRBV13 and TRBJ1-4 for the parts outside the CDR3, the full variable domain is AAGVIQSPRHLIKEKRETATLKCYPIPRHDTVYWYQQGPGQDPQFLISFYEKMQSDKGSIPDRFSAQQFSDYHSELNMSSLELGDSALYFCASSHRTGLTNEKLFFGSGTQLSVL.